This TCR beta chain stems from a study of cytomegalovirus exposure and HLA in healthy donors. Points on this clone: Its antigen is still unknown.

Study results and caveats: In a later analysis, an Asian-associated ancestry cluster reportedly showed fewer N-insertions than the roughly 730-donor mean. Another analysis was done later, and it associated over 15,000 TCR beta sequences with HLA alleles at 0.05 false discovery rate.

The ends lost 1 base at V and 3 bases at J; junction bases unmatched: 3. Germline V gene lookup returns CDR1 LNHNV and CDR2 YYDKDF (reference sequence). The CDR3 has 15 amino acids. The primer mix had 60 Vbeta and 13 Jbeta primers. Profiling relied on immunoSEQ multiplex PCR, and the TCRdb table lists in-frame clones only, not all of them. Altogether 200,000 to 250,000 clones are present, roughly 87% being singletons, with the ten largest covering 5% to 6%. This chain links TRBV15 with TRBJ2-5; 9 nucleotides line up with TRBD2. This TCR came from a woman aged 40 to 50 in good health and CMV-seropositive. Sample: PBMCs. The CDR3 coding sequence is TGTGCCACCAGCAGAGGTTTAGCGGGAGAAGAGACCCAGTACTTC. As protein: CATSRGLAGEETQYF.